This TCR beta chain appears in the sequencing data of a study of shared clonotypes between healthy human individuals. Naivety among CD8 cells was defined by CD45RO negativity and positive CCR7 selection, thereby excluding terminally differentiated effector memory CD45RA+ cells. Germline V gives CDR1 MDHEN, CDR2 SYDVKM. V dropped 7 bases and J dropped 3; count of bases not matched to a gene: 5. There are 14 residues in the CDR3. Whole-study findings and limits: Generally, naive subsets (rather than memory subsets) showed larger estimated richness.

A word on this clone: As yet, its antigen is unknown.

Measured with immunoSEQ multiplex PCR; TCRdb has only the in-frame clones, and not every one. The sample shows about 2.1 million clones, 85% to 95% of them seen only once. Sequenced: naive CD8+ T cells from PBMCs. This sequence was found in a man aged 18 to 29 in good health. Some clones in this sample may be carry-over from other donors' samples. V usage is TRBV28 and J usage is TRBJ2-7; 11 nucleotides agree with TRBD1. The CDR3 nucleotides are TGTGCCAGCACCCTGGGGACAGGGGGCTACGAGCAGTACTTC. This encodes CASTLGTGGYEQYF.